The present entry profiles one T cell receptor beta chain with its context. This sample's time point: after dendritic cell vaccination, including at tumor progression/relapse. Germline-derived CDR1 and CDR2 are SGHNT and YENEEA. The ends were cut back, 5 bases at V and 6 bases at J, with 16 bases in the middle. The length of the CDR3 is 14 residues. This sample is drawn from a study of glioma-infiltrating T cells after dendritic cell vaccination. The overall study: The vaccine used monocyte-derived dendritic cells pulsed overnight with autologous tumor lysate.

Method: immunoSEQ multiplex PCR; TCRdb's copy keeps in-frame clones and lacks some. The data show roughly 56,000 clones, 85% to 90% seen once. This chain uses TRBV11-3 with TRBJ1-2; D unclear. The clonotype comes from a human donor with glioblastoma. Sequences were derived from blood, sampled after dendritic cell vaccination. CDR3 sequence reads: CASSPWAGDDGYTF. The CDR3 DNA follows: TGTGCCAGCAGCCCTTGGGCGGGCGACGATGGCTACACCTTC.